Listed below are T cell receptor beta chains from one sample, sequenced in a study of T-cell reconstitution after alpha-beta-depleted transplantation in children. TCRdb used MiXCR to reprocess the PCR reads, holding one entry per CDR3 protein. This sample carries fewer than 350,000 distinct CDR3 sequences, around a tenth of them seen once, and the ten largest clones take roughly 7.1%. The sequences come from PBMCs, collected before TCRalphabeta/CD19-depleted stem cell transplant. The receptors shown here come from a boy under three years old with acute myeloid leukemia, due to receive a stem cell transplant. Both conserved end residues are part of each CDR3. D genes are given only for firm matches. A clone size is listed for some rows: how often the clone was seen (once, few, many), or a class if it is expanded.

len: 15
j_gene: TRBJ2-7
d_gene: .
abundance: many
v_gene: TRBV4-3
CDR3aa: CASSQDRLFLYEQYF
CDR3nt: TGCGCCAGCAGCCAAGACCGGCTTTTCCTCTACGAGCAGTACTTC

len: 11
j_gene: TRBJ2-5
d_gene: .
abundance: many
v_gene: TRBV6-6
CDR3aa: CASTNRAAQYF
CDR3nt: TGTGCCAGCACCAATAGGGCAGCCCAGTACTTC

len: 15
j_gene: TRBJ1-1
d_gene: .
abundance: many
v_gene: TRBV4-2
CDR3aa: CASSQASEVGTEAFF
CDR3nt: TGTGCCAGCAGCCAAGCTTCCGAAGTGGGCACTGAAGCTTTCTTT

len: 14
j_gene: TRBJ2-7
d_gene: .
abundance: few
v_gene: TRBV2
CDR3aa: CASSSLKAPYEQYF
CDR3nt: TGTGCCAGCAGTTCCCTCAAGGCCCCCTACGAGCAGTACTTC

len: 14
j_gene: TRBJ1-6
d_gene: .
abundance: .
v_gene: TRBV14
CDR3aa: CASSLRPVGVPLHF
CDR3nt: TGTGCCAGCAGCCTACGACCGGTCGGCGTCCCCCTCCACTTT

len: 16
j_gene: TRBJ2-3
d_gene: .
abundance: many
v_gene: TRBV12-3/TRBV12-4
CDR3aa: CASSFEPQLEGDTQYF
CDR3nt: TGTGCCAGCAGTTTTGAACCCCAGCTAGAGGGAGATACGCAGTATTTT

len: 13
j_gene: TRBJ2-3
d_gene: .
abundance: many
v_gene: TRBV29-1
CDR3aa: CSVEFTSTDTQYF
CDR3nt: TGCAGCGTTGAGTTCACCAGTACAGATACGCAGTATTTT

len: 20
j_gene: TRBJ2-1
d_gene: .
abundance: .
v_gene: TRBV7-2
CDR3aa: CASSFPSSGTRLSSYNEQFF
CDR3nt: TGTGCCAGCAGCTTCCCGAGTTCCGGGACACGCTTAAGCTCCTACAATGAGCAGTTCTTC

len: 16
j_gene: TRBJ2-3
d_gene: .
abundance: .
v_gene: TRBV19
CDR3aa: CASSPRGGGGTDTQYF
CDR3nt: TGTGCCAGTAGCCCGAGGGGGGGGGGAGGAACAGATACGCAGTATTTT

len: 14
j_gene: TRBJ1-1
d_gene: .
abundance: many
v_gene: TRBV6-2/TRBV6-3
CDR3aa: CASSYGFSNTEAFF
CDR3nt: TGTGCCAGCAGTTACGGGTTTTCGAACACTGAAGCTTTCTTT

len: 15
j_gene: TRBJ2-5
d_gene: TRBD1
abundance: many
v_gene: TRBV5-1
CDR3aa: CASSLAGGRQETQYF
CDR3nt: TGCGCCAGCAGCTTGGCAGGGGGCCGACAAGAGACCCAGTACTTC

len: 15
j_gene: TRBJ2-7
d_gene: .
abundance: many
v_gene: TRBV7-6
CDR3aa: CASSLIGTEPYEQYF
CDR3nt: TGTGCCAGCAGCTTAATTGGAACCGAGCCCTACGAGCAGTACTTC

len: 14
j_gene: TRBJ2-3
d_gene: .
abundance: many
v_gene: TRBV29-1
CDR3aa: CSVRGTAGADTQYF
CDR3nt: TGCAGCGTACGGGGGACAGCCGGGGCAGATACGCAGTATTTT

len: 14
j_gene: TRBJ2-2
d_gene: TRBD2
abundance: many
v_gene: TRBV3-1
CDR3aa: CASRSSGKSGELFF
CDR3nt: TGTGCCAGCAGATCTAGCGGGAAATCCGGGGAGCTGTTTTTT

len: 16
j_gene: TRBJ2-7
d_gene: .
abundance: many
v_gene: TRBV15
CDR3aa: CATSRVVAGPSGGQYF
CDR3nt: TGTGCCACCAGCAGAGTCGTCGCAGGACCGTCCGGGGGGCAGTACTTC

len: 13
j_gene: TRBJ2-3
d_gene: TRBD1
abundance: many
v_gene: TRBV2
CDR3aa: CAGPGQGTDTQYF
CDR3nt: TGTGCCGGGCCGGGACAGGGCACAGATACGCAGTATTTT

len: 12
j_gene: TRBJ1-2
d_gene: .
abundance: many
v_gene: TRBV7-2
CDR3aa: CASSLGVDGYTF
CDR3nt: TGTGCCAGCAGCTTAGGGGTAGATGGCTACACCTTC

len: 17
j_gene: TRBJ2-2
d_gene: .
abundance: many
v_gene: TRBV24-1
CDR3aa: CATSDFSTSRSTGELFF
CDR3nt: TGTGCCACCAGTGATTTTTCGACCAGCAGGAGCACCGGGGAGCTGTTTTTT

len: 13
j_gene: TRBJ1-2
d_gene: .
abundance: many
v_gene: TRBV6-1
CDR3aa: CASRVDTLPGYTF
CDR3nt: TGTGCCAGCAGGGTGGACACGTTGCCTGGCTACACCTTC

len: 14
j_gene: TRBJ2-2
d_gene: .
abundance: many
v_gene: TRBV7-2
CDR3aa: CASSFYSTTGELFF
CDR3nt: TGTGCCAGCAGCTTCTACAGCACCACCGGGGAGCTGTTTTTT

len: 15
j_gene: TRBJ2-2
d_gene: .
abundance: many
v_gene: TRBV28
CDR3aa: CASSLFAGPTGELFF
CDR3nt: TGTGCCAGCAGTTTATTTGCGGGCCCCACCGGGGAGCTGTTTTTT

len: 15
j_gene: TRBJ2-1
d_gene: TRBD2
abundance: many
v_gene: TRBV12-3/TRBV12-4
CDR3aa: CASTLTSGAYNEQFF
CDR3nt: TGTGCCAGCACCCTGACTAGCGGAGCCTACAATGAGCAGTTCTTC

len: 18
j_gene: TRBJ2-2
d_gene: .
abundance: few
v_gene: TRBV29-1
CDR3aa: CSGGQMGPGGRNTGELFF
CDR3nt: TGCAGCGGGGGCCAGATGGGACCCGGTGGGCGGAACACCGGGGAGCTGTTTTTT

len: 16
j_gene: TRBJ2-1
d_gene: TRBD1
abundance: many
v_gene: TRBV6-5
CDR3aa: CASSYEGTGGDNEQFF
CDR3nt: TGTGCCAGCAGTTACGAAGGGACAGGGGGGGACAATGAGCAGTTCTTC

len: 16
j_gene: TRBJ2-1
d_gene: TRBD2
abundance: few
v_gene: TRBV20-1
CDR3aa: CSARDFSGGNYNEQFF
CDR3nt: TGCAGTGCTAGAGATTTCAGCGGGGGAAACTACAATGAGCAGTTCTTC

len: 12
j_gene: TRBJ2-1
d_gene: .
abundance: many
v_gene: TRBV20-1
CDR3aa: CSAGRSYNEQFF
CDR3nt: TGCAGTGCTGGACGGTCCTACAATGAGCAGTTCTTC

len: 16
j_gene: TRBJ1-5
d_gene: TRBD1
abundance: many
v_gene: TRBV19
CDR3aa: CASTPGQGLSNQPQHF
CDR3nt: TGTGCCAGTACTCCGGGACAGGGATTGAGCAATCAGCCCCAGCATTTT

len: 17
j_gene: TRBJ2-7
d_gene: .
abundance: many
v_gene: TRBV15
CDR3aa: CATSREGVGGAVYEQYF
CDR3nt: TGTGCCACCAGCAGAGAGGGTGTCGGAGGCGCAGTCTACGAGCAGTACTTC

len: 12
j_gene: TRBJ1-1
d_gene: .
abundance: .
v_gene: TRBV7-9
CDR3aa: CASVAPNTEAFF
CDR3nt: TGTGCCAGCGTCGCCCCGAACACTGAAGCTTTCTTT

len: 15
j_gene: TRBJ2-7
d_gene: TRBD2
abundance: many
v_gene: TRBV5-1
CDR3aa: CASSFLAGGHYEQYF
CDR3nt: TGCGCCAGCAGCTTTTTAGCGGGAGGTCACTACGAGCAGTACTTC

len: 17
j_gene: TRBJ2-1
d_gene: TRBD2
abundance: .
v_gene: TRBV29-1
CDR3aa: CSVDRRLAGGTSNEQFF
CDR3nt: TGCAGCGTTGACCGCAGACTAGCGGGAGGAACGTCCAATGAGCAGTTCTTC

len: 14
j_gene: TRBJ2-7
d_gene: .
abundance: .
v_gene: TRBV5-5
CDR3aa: CASSLAVGGYEQYF
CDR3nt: TGTGCCAGCAGCTTGGCGGTGGGAGGCTACGAGCAGTACTTC

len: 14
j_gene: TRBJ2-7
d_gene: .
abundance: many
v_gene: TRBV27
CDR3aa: CASSLRPPGYEQYF
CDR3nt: TGTGCCAGCAGTTTAAGGCCCCCAGGGTACGAGCAGTACTTC

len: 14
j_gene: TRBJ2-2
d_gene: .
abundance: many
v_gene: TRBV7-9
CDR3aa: CASSFNRLTGELFF
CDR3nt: TGTGCCAGCAGCTTTAACCGACTTACCGGGGAGCTGTTTTTT

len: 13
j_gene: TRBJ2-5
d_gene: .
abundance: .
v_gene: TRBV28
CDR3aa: CASTSGMQETQYF
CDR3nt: TGTGCCAGCACCTCGGGCATGCAAGAGACCCAGTACTTC

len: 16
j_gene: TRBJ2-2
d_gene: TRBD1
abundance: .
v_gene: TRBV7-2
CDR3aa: CASSPQGAQNTGELFF
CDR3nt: TGTGCCAGCAGCCCACAGGGGGCCCAGAACACCGGGGAGCTGTTTTTT

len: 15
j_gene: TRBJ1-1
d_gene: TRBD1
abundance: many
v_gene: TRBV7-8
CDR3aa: CASSLQLQGGTEAFF
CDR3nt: TGTGCCAGCAGCTTACAACTACAGGGGGGCACTGAAGCTTTCTTT

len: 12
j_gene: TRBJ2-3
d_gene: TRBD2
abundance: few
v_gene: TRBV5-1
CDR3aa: CASSFSGGTQYF
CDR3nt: TGCGCCAGCAGCTTCAGCGGGGGTACGCAGTATTTT

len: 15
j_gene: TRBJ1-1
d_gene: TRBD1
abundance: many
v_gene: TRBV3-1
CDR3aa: CASSPGTGYYTEAFF
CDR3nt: TGTGCCAGCAGCCCCGGGACAGGGTACTACACTGAAGCTTTCTTT

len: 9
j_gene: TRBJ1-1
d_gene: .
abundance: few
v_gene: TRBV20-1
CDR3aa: CSARGEAFF
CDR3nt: TGCAGTGCTAGGGGTGAAGCTTTCTTT

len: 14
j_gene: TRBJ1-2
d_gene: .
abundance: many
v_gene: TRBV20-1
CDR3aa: CSAQGPRTNYGYTF
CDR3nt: TGCAGTGCCCAGGGTCCTCGGACTAACTATGGCTACACCTTC

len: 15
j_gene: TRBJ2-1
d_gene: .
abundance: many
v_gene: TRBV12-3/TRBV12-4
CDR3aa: CASSFVASSYNEQFF
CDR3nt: TGTGCCAGCAGTTTCGTAGCGAGTTCCTACAATGAGCAGTTCTTC

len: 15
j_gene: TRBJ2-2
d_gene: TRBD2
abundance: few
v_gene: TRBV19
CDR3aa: CASSISGRDTGELFF
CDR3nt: TGTGCCAGTAGTATATCCGGGAGGGACACCGGGGAGCTGTTTTTT

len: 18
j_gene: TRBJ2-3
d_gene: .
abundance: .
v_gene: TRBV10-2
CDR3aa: CASSEYARRAGATDTQYF
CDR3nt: TGCGCCAGCAGTGAGTACGCCCGGAGGGCGGGGGCCACAGATACGCAGTATTTT

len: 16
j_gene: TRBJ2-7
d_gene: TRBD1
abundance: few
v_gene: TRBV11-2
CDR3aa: CASSLEGDRSSYEQYF
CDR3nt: TGTGCCAGCAGCTTAGAGGGGGACAGGAGCTCCTACGAGCAGTACTTC

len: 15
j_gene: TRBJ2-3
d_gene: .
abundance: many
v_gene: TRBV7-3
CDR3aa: CASSLGQFSTDTQYF
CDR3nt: TGTGCCAGCAGCTTAGGGCAGTTTAGCACAGATACGCAGTATTTT

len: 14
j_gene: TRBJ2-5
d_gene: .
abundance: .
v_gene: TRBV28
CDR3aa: CASSPEWYQETQYF
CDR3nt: TGTGCCAGCAGTCCAGAGTGGTACCAAGAGACCCAGTACTTC

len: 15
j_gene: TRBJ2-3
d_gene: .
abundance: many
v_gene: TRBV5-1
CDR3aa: CASSLGTLSTDTQYF
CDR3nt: TGCGCCAGCAGCTTGGGAACATTGAGTACAGATACGCAGTATTTT

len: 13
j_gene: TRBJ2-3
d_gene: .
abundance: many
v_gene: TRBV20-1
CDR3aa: CSANLASEDTQYF
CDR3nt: TGCAGTGCCAATCTAGCATCAGAAGATACGCAGTATTTT

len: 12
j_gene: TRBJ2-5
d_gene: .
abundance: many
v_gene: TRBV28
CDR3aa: CASFDREETQYF
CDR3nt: TGTGCCAGCTTCGACAGAGAAGAGACCCAGTACTTC

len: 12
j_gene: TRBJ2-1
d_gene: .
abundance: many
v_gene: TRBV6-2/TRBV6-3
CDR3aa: CASSYRTGEQFF
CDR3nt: TGTGCCAGCAGTTACCGCACCGGGGAGCAGTTCTTC

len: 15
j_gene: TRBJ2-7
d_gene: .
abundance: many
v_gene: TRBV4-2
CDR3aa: CASSQERGDSYEQYF
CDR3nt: TGTGCCAGCAGCCAAGAAAGGGGGGACTCCTACGAGCAGTACTTC

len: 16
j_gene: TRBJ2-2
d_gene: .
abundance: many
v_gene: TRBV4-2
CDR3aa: CASSQFRGPNTGELFF
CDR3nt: TGTGCCAGCAGCCAATTTCGGGGGCCTAACACCGGGGAGCTGTTTTTT

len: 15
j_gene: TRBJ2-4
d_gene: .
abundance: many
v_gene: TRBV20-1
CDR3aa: CSASPGSLAKNIQYF
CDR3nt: TGCAGTGCCAGCCCGGGCTCCTTGGCCAAAAACATTCAGTACTTC

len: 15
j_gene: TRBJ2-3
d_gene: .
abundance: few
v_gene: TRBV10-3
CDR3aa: CAIGTGGASTDTQYF
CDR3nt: TGTGCCATCGGAACAGGAGGGGCTAGCACAGATACGCAGTATTTT

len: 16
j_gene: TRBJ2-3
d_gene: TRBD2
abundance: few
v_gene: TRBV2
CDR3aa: CASSELGAGDTDTQYF
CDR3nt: TGTGCCAGCAGTGAATTAGGAGCGGGAGACACAGATACGCAGTATTTT

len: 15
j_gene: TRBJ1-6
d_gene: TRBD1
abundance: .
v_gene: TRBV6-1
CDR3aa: CASGLQGFYNSPLHF
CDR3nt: TGTGCCAGCGGCCTACAGGGGTTTTATAATTCACCCCTCCACTTT